This T cell receptor (beta chain) emerged from a study of blood T cells in healthy people across ages. Sample-barcoded 5' priming and a J-beta primer mix drove a second PCR of roughly 6 to 12 cycles. A single record per CDR3 protein comes from TCRdb applying MiXCR to the 5' RACE reads. The data contain roughly 500,000 distinct CDR3 sequences, about 26% of them singletons. This clonotype was seen only a few times. The CDR3 spans 14 residues. The germline CDR1 and CDR2 sequences are LGHNA and YSLEER. J gave up 6 bases and V 5 bases, and 6 bases lay outside the gene matches. This TCR derives from a woman between 70 and 85 years old in good health. The sample consisted of blood. The gene calls are TRBV4-3 and TRBJ2-2, with 7 bases that match TRBD1. Here the CDR3 reads CASSTGVGPGELFF. The DNA of the CDR3 is TGCGCCAGCAGCACAGGGGTAGGACCCGGGGAGCTGTTTTTT.